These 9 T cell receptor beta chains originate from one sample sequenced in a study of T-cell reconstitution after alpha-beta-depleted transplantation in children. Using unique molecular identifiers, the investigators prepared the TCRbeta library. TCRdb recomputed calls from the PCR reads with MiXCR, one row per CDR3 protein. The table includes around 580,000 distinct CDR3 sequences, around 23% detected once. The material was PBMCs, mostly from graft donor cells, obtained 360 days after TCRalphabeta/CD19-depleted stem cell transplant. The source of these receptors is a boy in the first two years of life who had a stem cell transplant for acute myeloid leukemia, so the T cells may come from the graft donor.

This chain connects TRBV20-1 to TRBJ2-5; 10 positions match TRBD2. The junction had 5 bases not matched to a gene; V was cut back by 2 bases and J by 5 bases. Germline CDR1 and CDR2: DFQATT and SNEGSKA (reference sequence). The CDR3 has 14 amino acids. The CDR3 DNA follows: TGCAGTGCTAGAAGCGGGGGGGCTTGGGAGACCCAGTACTTC. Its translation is CSARSGGAWETQYF.

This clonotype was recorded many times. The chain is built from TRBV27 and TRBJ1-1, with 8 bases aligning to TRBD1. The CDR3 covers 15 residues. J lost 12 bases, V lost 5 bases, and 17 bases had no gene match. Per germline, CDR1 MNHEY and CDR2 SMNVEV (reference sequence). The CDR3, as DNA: TGTGCCAGCAGTCCACGGGACAGGCCGCCTTTTGTTACTTTCTTT. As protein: CASSPRDRPPFVTFF.

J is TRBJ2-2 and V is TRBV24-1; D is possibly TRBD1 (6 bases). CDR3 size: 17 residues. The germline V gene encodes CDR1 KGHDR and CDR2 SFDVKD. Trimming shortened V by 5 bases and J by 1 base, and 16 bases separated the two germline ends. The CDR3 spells CATSAHRVLQNTGELFF. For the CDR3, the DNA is TGTGCCACCAGTGCCCACAGGGTTCTCCAGAACACCGGGGAGCTGTTTTTT.

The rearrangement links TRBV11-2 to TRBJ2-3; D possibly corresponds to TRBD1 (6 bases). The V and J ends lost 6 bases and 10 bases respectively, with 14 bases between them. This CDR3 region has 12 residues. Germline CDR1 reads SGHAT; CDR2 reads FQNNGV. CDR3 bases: TGTGCCAGCAGACCCGGGCAGGGGTCGCAGTATTTT. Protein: CASRPGQGSQYF.

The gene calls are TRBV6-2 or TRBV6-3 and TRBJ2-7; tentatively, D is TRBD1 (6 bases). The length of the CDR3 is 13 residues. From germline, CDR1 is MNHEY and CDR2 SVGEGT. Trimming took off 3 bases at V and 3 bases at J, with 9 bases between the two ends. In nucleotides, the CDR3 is TGTGCCAGCAGTTATGGGGGCAACTACGAGCAGTACGTC. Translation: CASSYGGNYEQYV.

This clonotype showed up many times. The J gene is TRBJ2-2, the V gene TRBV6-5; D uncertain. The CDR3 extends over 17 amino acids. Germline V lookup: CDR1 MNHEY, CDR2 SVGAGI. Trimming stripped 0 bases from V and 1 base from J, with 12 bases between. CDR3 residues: CASSYSIGPRNTGELFF. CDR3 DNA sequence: TGTGCCAGCAGTTACTCTATCGGGCCGCGGAACACCGGGGAGCTGTTTTTT.

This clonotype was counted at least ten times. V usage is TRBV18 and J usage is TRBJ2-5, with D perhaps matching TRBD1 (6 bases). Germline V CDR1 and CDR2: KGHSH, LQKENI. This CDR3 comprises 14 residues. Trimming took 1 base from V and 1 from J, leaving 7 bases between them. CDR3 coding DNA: TGTGCCAGCTCACCACGGACAGCCCAAGAGACCCAGTACTTC. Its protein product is CASSPRTAQETQYF.

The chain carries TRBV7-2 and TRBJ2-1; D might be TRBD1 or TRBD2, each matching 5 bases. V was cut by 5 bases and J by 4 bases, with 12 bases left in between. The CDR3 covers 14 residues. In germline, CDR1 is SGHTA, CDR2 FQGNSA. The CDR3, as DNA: TGTGCCAGCAGCCTCGTGGGGGTTTACAATGAGCAGTTCTTC. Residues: CASSLVGVYNEQFF.

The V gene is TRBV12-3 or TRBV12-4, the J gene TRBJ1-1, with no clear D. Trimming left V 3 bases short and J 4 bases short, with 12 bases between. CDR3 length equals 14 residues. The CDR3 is CASSFRLFGTEAFF. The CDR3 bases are TGTGCCAGCAGTTTCAGGTTATTCGGCACTGAAGCTTTCTTT.